One sample yielded the 13 T cell receptor beta chains listed below, sequenced in a study of cytomegalovirus exposure and HLA in healthy donors. Vbeta (60) and Jbeta (13) primers were used in the PCR. Clones were read by immunoSEQ multiplex PCR, and TCRdb kept only the in-frame ones, dropping some. The sample yields roughly 110,000 clones, more than 65% seen once. What was sequenced was PBMCs. The receptors derive from a male donor in good health and CMV-seronegative.

J is TRBJ2-3 and V is TRBV19, with 13 nucleotides matching TRBD2. CDR3 length: 17 residues. Germline CDR1 is LNHDA and CDR2 is SQIVND (reference sequence). J lost 0 bases, V lost 9 bases, and 9 bases had no gene match. The CDR3 DNA reads TGTGCCAGCCGGACTAGCGGGGGTGATACTAGCACAGATACGCAGTATTTT. As protein: CASRTSGGDTSTDTQYF.

The chain has TRBV10-3 and TRBJ2-3, with TRBD2 identical over 13 bases. The J segment lost 4 bases and the V segment lost 9 bases, leaving 4 bases of the junction unmatched. The CDR3 extends over 14 amino acids. Looked up from germline, CDR1 is ENHRY and CDR2 is SYGVKD. CDR3 coding DNA: TGTGCCATTGGGACTAGCGGGAACCCAGATACGCAGTATTTT. This sequence encodes CAIGTSGNPDTQYF.

The CDR3 sequence is CASSPRFDRGKGEQYF. CDR3 in DNA: TGTGCCAGCAGCCCCCGCTTCGACAGGGGGAAAGGGGAGCAGTACTTC. The J gene is TRBJ2-7, the V gene TRBV9; 9 nucleotides line up with TRBD1. The junction had 15 bases not matched to a gene; V was cut back by 4 bases and J by 7 bases. CDR1 and CDR2 (germline): SGDLS, YYNGEE. CDR3 length: 16 amino acids.

The chain combines TRBV5-4 with TRBJ2-3; 8 bases agree with TRBD2. With 1 base clipped from V and 4 bases from J, the junction kept 5 bases outside the gene matches. The germline V gene encodes CDR1 SGHNT and CDR2 YYREEE (reference sequence). This CDR3 is 15 amino acids long. Written as DNA, the CDR3 is TGTGCCAGCAGCTTGTGGCGGGAGGTTCCAGATACGCAGTATTTT. It codes for CASSLWREVPDTQYF.

This clone has a handful of counts. In DNA, the CDR3 is TGTGCCAGCAGCTCCGGGAGGGTTAAGCCTAATGAAAAACTGTTTTTT. Translation: CASSSGRVKPNEKLFF. This chain joins TRBV4-2 and TRBJ1-4, with D uncertain. Trimming stripped 5 bases from V and 3 bases from J, with 16 bases between. Germline CDR1 reads LGHNA; CDR2 reads YNFKEQ. There are 16 residues in the CDR3.

This clone was observed once. Written as DNA, the CDR3 is TGTGCCAGCAGTGTGGACAGGCTAGCGATAAATGAGCAGTTCTTC. Amino acids: CASSVDRLAINEQFF. This chain connects TRBV2 to TRBJ2-1; tentative D call: TRBD1 (7 bases). The CDR3 length is 15 residues. The germline CDR1 and CDR2 sequences are SNHLY and FYNNEI. The ends were cut back, 4 bases at V and 7 bases at J, with 17 bases in the middle.

This sequence joins TRBV7-3 and TRBJ2-4; TRBD2 matches 10 bases. Losses at the gene ends were 4 bases for V and 4 bases for J; bases not matched to a gene: 4. The CDR3 is 15 amino acids. Germline CDR1 reads SGHTA; CDR2 reads FQGTGA. This CDR3 is CASSWGTSEKNIQYF. CDR3 coding DNA: TGTGCCAGCAGCTGGGGGACTAGCGAGAAAAACATTCAGTACTTC.

This sequence joins TRBV6-5 and TRBJ2-7; 8 nucleotides align to TRBD2. Germline V CDR1 and CDR2: MNHEY, SVGAGI. The CDR3 length is 13 residues. Losses at the gene ends were 2 bases for V and 11 bases for J; bases not matched to a gene: 8. In DNA form, the CDR3 reads TGTGCCAGCAGTTACGGTGGCGGGGGGCAAGAGTACTTC. The encoded protein is CASSYGGGGQEYF.

The V gene is TRBV11-2, the J gene TRBJ2-5, with D perhaps TRBD2 (5 bases). The CDR3 is made up of 12 amino acids. Germline lookup yields CDR1 SGHAT and CDR2 FQNNGV. Trimming removed 5 bases at V and 5 bases at J, with 9 bases between. CDR3 coding DNA: TGTGCCAGCAGCCCGCGAGGGGAGACCCAGTACTTC. As protein: CASSPRGETQYF.

The chain is built from TRBV18 and TRBJ1-5; 7 positions match TRBD1. V gave up 2 bases and J gave up 2 bases; unmatched junction bases: 12. Germline V lookup: CDR1 KGHSH, CDR2 LQKENI. This CDR3 comprises 18 residues. The CDR3 DNA follows: TGTGCCAGCTCACCATGGGAGCGACAGGGACTGGGCAATCAGCCCCAGCATTTT. Protein: CASSPWERQGLGNQPQHF.

The CDR3 here is CASSTFRTTSYEQYF. DNA for the CDR3: TGTGCCAGCAGCACCTTCAGGACTACCTCCTACGAGCAGTACTTC. The chain joins TRBV5-4 to TRBJ2-5; maybe TRBD2 (6 bases). The DNA matches TRBJ2-7 better at its end, which makes the J call doubtful. This CDR3 is built from 15 residues. CDR1 and CDR2 (germline): SGHNT, YYREEE (reference sequence).

The chain carries TRBV7-6 and TRBJ2-2; the match to TRBD2 covers 11 bases. CDR3 length equals 17 residues. J was trimmed by 1 base and V by 2 bases; bases with no gene match: 3. Germline CDR1 SGHVS, CDR2 FNYEAQ. The CDR3 region is CASSLTTSGVNTGELFF. The CDR3 bases are TGTGCCAGCAGCTTAACGACTAGCGGGGTGAACACCGGGGAGCTGTTTTTT.

The V gene is TRBV6-1, the J gene TRBJ2-2; 10 bases agree with TRBD2. CDR1 and CDR2 (germline): MNHNS, SASEGT. The ends lost 6 bases at V and 3 bases at J; junction bases unmatched: 4. This CDR3 region has 15 residues. The CDR3 region has the DNA TGTGCCAGCAGGTCAGCGGGAGGGTACACCGGGGAGCTGTTTTTT. This sequence encodes CASRSAGGYTGELFF.